Sequencing of this T cell receptor (beta chain) was carried out in a study of shared clonotypes between healthy human individuals (TCRdb year 2020). Background on the whole study: The cohort included three men and two women between 18 and 49 years of age. For each donor, CD4 naive and CD4 memory were each given three plates, CD8 naive was given two plates, and CD8 memory was given one plate. To estimate repertoire size and how much clonotype sharing occurs between individuals, the study deeply sequenced the blood TCR repertoires of 4 to 6 healthy adults. Different laboratories and diverse techniques were used to prepare libraries and sequence TCR repertoires, to increase sequencing depth and limit assay-specific biases. Per donor, leukapheresis produced somewhere between about 0.8 and 9 billion PBMCs. The paper as a whole reports these results and caveats: Compared with non-shared clonotypes, the clonotypes found in all four sorted-subset donors had higher generation probabilities. Pairwise subsampling indicated that sequencing depth was expected to affect the degree of clonotype sharing among donors. When several donors were compared, the shared fraction of clonotypes was roughly 4.8% for naive CD4, more than 3% for naive CD8, about 2.5% for memory CD4, and 0.4% for memory CD8. Rarefaction of sorted-subset datasets indicated incomplete sequencing despite the large sequencing depth. Naive subsets generally had larger estimated clonotype richness than memory subsets did. The small number of donors limited the genetic and exposure-history diversity represented. Sampling was restricted to blood, and TCR repertoires in tissues likely differ from the TCR repertoires found in blood.

Using the deep immunoSEQ assay, TCR CDR3 regions were amplified from genomic DNA by multiplex PCR. For each cell subset, the extracted genomic DNA was distributed evenly across all wells of several immunoSEQ 96-well plates, and each plate served as one replicate. Each replicate PCR for sorted subsets received approximately 220 ng genomic DNA, equal to tens of thousands of T cell genomes. The purified libraries were quantified using a Qubit 3.0 fluorometer, sized with a Bioanalyzer 2100, and then quantified again using the KAPA Library Quantification kit. Every immunoSEQ 96-well plate was sequenced on a dedicated single-read 150-cycle Illumina NextSeq 550 flow cell. In the paper's pipeline: Because only junctional sequences without quality scores were contained in the immunoSEQ output, filtering matching that applied to full-length reads could not be performed. Sequences were annotated with PyIR, a Python wrapper for IgBLAST v1.9, using IMGT germline references to assign V/J genes and CDR3. Reads were filtered out if the reads had weak V/J assignments (E-value above 1e-6), no CDR3, stop codons, out-of-frame junctions, or ambiguous translated residues. V3J clonotypes were defined as sequences sharing an identical inferred V gene, J gene, and CDR3 amino acid sequence. Percentage overlap between repertoires was calculated by dividing the number of shared unique clonotypes by the size of the smaller repertoire. Three approaches were used to assess repertoire richness: RTK rarefaction, the Chao1 estimator, and Recon v2.1 estimates of unobserved clonotypes. Generation probabilities for all TCRbeta clonotypes obtained by the gDNA method from a handful of donors were computed using OLGA. TCRdb mirrors the immuneACCESS table, restricted to in-frame sequences. Some clones are absent from its copies; in checked studies, under half trace to an unresolved V gene, and the reason for the others is unknown. V, J and clone size are taken as reported in that table, and D and trimming were inferred from the DNA itself. Counted in this sample were 2,500,000 or so clones; around 94% of them appeared once. The top ten constitute under 0.15% of the sample.

The CDR3 spans 15 residues, from the cysteine through the phenylalanine. Solely the CDR3 DNA is kept, with 45 bases framed from the first base. The junction shows trimming of 6 bases on V and 6 bases on J, and the gene matches do not reach 9 bases of it. Taken from the germline V gene, the CDR1 and CDR2 loops are ENHRY and SYGVKD. The donors were healthy, HIV-negative adults who had no recently reported acute infections or vaccinations. All donors were Caucasian adults living in Nashville, Tennessee, USA. CD4+ T cells were enriched by magnetic negative selection; naive cells were then positively selected on CD45RA, and the negative fraction formed the memory subset. After blood collection by leukapheresis, PBMCs were isolated using Ficoll-Histopaque density gradient centrifugation and then cryopreserved in the vapor phase of liquid nitrogen. Analytical flow cytometry was used to check the purity and quantity of every magnetically sorted T cell population. Genomic DNA was isolated from each sorted fraction and quantified by UV absorbance on a Nanodrop 2000c.

With regard to this clone: Its antigen is still unknown. No qualities accompany the bases; no much larger clone lies one base away.

The rearrangement combines TRBV10-3 with TRBJ2-1; TRBD2 lines up with 9 middle nucleotides. Sequenced input: naive CD4+ T cells sorted from blood. The cell subset or site tag for this specimen amounts to: CD45RA+ positively selected. This receptor was obtained from a man aged 18-30 years in good health. The CDR3 amino acid sequence is: CAISLLAGPSNEQFF. At the DNA level, the sequence is TGTGCCATCAGCTTACTAGCGGGCCCTAGCAATGAGCAGTTCTTC.